The 6 T cell receptor beta chains listed next were all sequenced from one sample in a study of T cells after yellow fever vaccination. TCRdb recomputed calls from the 5' RACE reads with MiXCR, one row per CDR3 protein. The repertoire holds just under 600,000 distinct CDR3 sequences, with around an eighth as singletons. Sequenced here: PBMCs, sampled on the day of the yellow fever booster vaccination. All receptors come from a man in his thirties or forties who received the YFV17D yellow fever vaccine.

This clonotype was observed a few times. The chain combines TRBV6-2 or TRBV6-3 with TRBJ2-1; 13 positions match TRBD2. The germline gives CDR1 MNHEY, CDR2 SVGEGT. V shed 5 bases, J shed 4 bases, and the junction held 2 bases outside the gene matches. The CDR3 sequence is 15 residues long. DNA of the CDR3: TGTGCCAGCAGTCAGACTAGCGGGAGGTACAATGAGCAGTTCTTC. The encoded protein is CASSQTSGRYNEQFF.

This clonotype showed up just a few times. CDR3 nucleotides: TGCAGTGCTTTACCTTTCGACAGGGGGAATGGTGGCTACACCTTC. This codes for CSALPFDRGNGGYTF. The chain links TRBV20-1 to TRBJ1-2, with 9 positions matching TRBD1. Germline values: CDR1 DFQATT, CDR2 SNEGSKA (reference sequence). This CDR3 spans 15 amino acids. The V gene end was trimmed by 5 bases and the J gene end by 7 bases; junction bases not matched to a gene: 14.

This chain uses TRBV5-1 with TRBJ2-1, with D perhaps being TRBD1 or TRBD2 (6 bases each). V lost 0 bases and J lost 8, with 21 bases in between. The CDR3 is 17 amino acids. CDR1 is SGHRS and CDR2 is YFSETQ in the germline V gene. The DNA for the CDR3 is TGCGCCAGCAGCTTGGCCCTCGCGGGACAATCGGAGGATGAGCAGTTCTTC. Translating gives CASSLALAGQSEDEQFF.

The rearrangement links TRBV20-1 to TRBJ1-2; 9 bases map to TRBD1. Germline trimming cut 5 bases from V and 6 bases from J; bases unmatched to any gene: 7. The germline V gene encodes CDR1 DFQATT and CDR2 SNEGSKA (reference sequence). The CDR3 contains 13 residues. Here the CDR3 DNA reads TGCAGTGCTGAGGAGACAGGGGGGAATGGCTACACCTTC. This encodes CSAEETGGNGYTF.

This clonotype came up a few times. The junction differs from germline at one of its ends, possibly a read error. The V call is TRBV7-7, the J call TRBJ2-3; TRBD1 aligns across 8 bases. Germline V gene lookup returns CDR1 SSHAT and CDR2 FNYEAQ (reference sequence). This CDR3 has 13 residues. DNA for the CDR3: TGTGCTAGCAGCTATGGACAGGGTACTACGCAGTATTTT. It specifies CASSYGQGTTQYF.

This clonotype was picked up many times. The V gene is TRBV12-3 or TRBV12-4, the J gene TRBJ2-5; no reliable D call. V was shortened by 6 bases and J by 2 bases, with 7 bases between the two germline ends. This CDR3 comprises 12 residues. This chain's CDR3 is CASSLSQETQYF. The CDR3 nucleotides are TGTGCCAGCAGCTTGTCACAAGAGACCCAGTACTTC.